This is a list of T cell receptor beta chains from one sample in a study of cytomegalovirus exposure and HLA in healthy donors. Repertoires were generated with immunoSEQ multiplex PCR, while TCRdb's copy carries only in-frame clones and drops some. The sample consists of 140,000 or so clones, around 89% of them appearing once. The specimen sequenced was PBMCs. These receptor sequences come from a woman in her thirties in good health and CMV-seropositive. CDR3s include the opening cysteine and the closing phenylalanine or tryptophan. Fields, in order: D gene, clone size, J gene, V gene, CDR3 protein, CDR3 DNA. The D gene is left open where the match is weak. A clone size is listed for some rows: how often the clone was seen (once, few, many), or a class if it is expanded.

-	-	TRBJ1-5	TRBV6-4	CASSDGGRPYSNQPQHF	TGTGCCAGCAGTGACGGCGGCAGACCTTATAGCAATCAGCCCCAGCATTTT
-	-	TRBJ2-1	TRBV6-1	CASSAQGWNEQFF	TGTGCCAGCAGTGCTCAGGGCTGGAATGAGCAGTTCTTC
-	-	TRBJ1-3	TRBV9	CASSRSGRADSGNTIYF	TGTGCCAGCAGCCGTTCTGGGAGGGCCGACTCTGGAAACACCATATATTTT
TRBD1	-	TRBJ2-7	TRBV4-1	CASSHGQGTYEQYF	TGCGCCAGCAGCCACGGACAGGGGACCTACGAGCAGTACTTC
-	-	TRBJ2-3	TRBV7-9	CASSEKRGASTDTQYF	TGTGCCAGCAGTGAAAAACGGGGGGCTAGCACAGATACGCAGTATTTT
-	-	TRBJ2-2	TRBV5-1	CASGQTPEGGELFF	TGCGCCAGCGGACAGACTCCGGAAGGCGGGGAGCTGTTTTTT
-	-	TRBJ1-5	TRBV6-5	CASSSTGRNQPQHF	TGTGCCAGCAGTTCGACAGGACGCAATCAGCCCCAGCATTTT
-	-	TRBJ2-7	TRBV5-6	CASSNPALAAYEQYF	TGTGCCAGCAGCAATCCGGCCCTAGCAGCTTACGAGCAGTACTTC
TRBD1	-	TRBJ1-5	TRBV28	CASSSPIGPGQGANQPQHF	TGTGCCAGCAGTTCGCCCATAGGCCCGGGACAGGGGGCGAATCAGCCCCAGCATTTT
-	-	TRBJ2-7	TRBV5-6	CASSAVNYEQYF	TGTGCCAGCAGCGCGGTCAACTACGAGCAGTACTTC
-	-	TRBJ1-2	TRBV29-1	CSIPLIYGYTF	TGCAGCATCCCACTAATCTATGGCTACACCTTC
-	-	TRBJ1-3	TRBV5-6	CASSPGMLGNTIYF	TGTGCCAGCAGCCCGGGAATGTTAGGGAACACCATATATTTT
TRBD1	-	TRBJ1-4	TRBV7-9	CASSLAPARGNEKLFF	TGTGCCAGCAGCTTAGCGCCGGCCAGGGGGAATGAAAAACTGTTTTTT
TRBD1	-	TRBJ2-5	TRBV27	CASSLPGQGVETQYF	TGTGCCAGCAGTTTACCAGGACAGGGGGTTGAGACCCAGTACTTC
-	-	TRBJ1-1	TRBV28	CASSLPPGNTEAFF	TGTGCCAGCAGCCTTCCCCCAGGGAACACTGAAGCTTTCTTT
TRBD1	-	TRBJ2-1	TRBV6-1	CASFYRGSSYNEQFF	TGTGCCAGTTTCTACAGGGGAAGCTCCTACAATGAGCAGTTCTTC
TRBD1	-	TRBJ2-5	TRBV7-8	CASSGGQQETQYF	TGTGCCAGCAGCGGGGGACAGCAAGAGACCCAGTACTTC
TRBD2	-	TRBJ2-2	TRBV29-1	CSVGTGTSIGTGELFF	TGCAGCGTTGGCACCGGGACTAGTATTGGCACCGGGGAGCTGTTTTTT
-	-	TRBJ1-5	TRBV21-1	CASSGLSAGKIEHF	TGTGCCAGCAGCGGATTGAGCGCAGGGAAAATTGAGCATTTT
-	-	TRBJ2-2	TRBV7-6	CASSLLARNGGELFF	TGTGCCAGCAGCTTGCTAGCGAGGAATGGCGGGGAGCTGTTTTTT
-	-	TRBJ1-2	TRBV10-2	CASRAGYESYGYTF	TGCGCCAGCAGGGCAGGGTATGAATCCTATGGCTACACCTTC
-	-	TRBJ1-2	TRBV12-5	CASGLGASSYGYTF	TGTGCTAGTGGTTTGGGCGCTTCAAGTTATGGCTACACCTTC
-	-	TRBJ1-2	TRBV5-1	CASSLGISLNADYGYTF	TGCGCCAGCAGCTTGGGTATCAGTCTGAATGCTGACTATGGCTACACCTTC
-	-	TRBJ2-7	TRBV5-1	CASSLGQQGPYEQYF	TGCGCCAGCAGCTTGGGACAGCAAGGACCCTACGAGCAGTACTTC
TRBD2	once	TRBJ2-1	TRBV15	CATSRSPFETSGSGNEQFF	TGTGCCACCAGCAGATCCCCTTTCGAGACTAGCGGGAGCGGTAATGAGCAGTTCTTC
-	-	TRBJ2-4	TRBV28	CASSRWRRAKNIQYF	TGTGCCAGCAGTCGATGGAGGAGAGCCAAAAACATTCAGTACTTC
TRBD1	-	TRBJ1-1	TRBV5-6	CASSLQGAAFF	TGTGCCAGCAGCTTACAGGGGGCAGCTTTCTTT
TRBD1	-	TRBJ2-5	TRBV28	CASRLQGVETQYF	TGTGCCAGCAGACTACAGGGGGTGGAGACCCAGTACTTC
-	-	TRBJ2-7	TRBV20-1	CSASGSYEQYF	TGCAGTGCTAGCGGGAGCTACGAGCAGTACTTC
-	-	TRBJ2-1	TRBV27	CASSFKGRGDYNEQFF	TGTGCCAGCAGTTTCAAGGGGAGGGGGGATTACAATGAGCAGTTCTTC
TRBD1	-	TRBJ2-7	TRBV11-2	CASSFGQGETYEQYF	TGTGCCAGCAGCTTTGGGCAGGGGGAAACCTACGAGCAGTACTTC
-	-	TRBJ1-1	TRBV28	CAILGRGTTEAFF	TGTGCCATCCTGGGGCGAGGTACGACTGAAGCTTTCTTT
TRBD1	-	TRBJ2-1	TRBV11-3	CASSVSNRGSGEQFF	TGTGCCAGCAGCGTAAGTAACAGGGGATCAGGTGAGCAGTTCTTC
-	-	TRBJ2-6	TRBV27	CASSGHRAQGANVLTF	TGTGCCAGCAGTGGACACAGGGCTCAGGGGGCCAACGTCCTGACTTTC
TRBD2	-	TRBJ2-5	TRBV10-2	CASTWGGLGETQYF	TGCGCCAGCACGTGGGGAGGGCTTGGGGAGACCCAGTACTTC
TRBD2	-	TRBJ2-5	TRBV2	CASSEEASGGAETQYF	TGTGCCAGCAGTGAAGAGGCTAGCGGGGGGGCAGAGACCCAGTACTTC
-	-	TRBJ1-1	TRBV5-4	CASSFMEDNEAFF	TGTGCCAGCAGCTTCATGGAGGATAATGAAGCTTTCTTT
TRBD1	-	TRBJ1-2	TRBV6-6	CASSRDRYVYGYTF	TGTGCCAGCAGCAGGGACAGATACGTCTATGGCTACACCTTC
-	-	TRBJ2-2	TRBV10-2	CAQSRGLSTGELFF	TGCGCCCAATCCCGGGGTTTGAGCACCGGGGAGCTGTTTTTT
-	once	TRBJ2-1	TRBV6-5	CASSFDSNEQFF	TGTGCCAGCAGCTTTGACAGTAATGAGCAGTTCTTC